This is a list of T cell receptor beta chains from one sample in a study of response to subunit inactivated influenza vaccine. TCRdb used MiXCR to reprocess the RT-PCR reads, holding one entry per CDR3 protein. In the table there are more than 200,000 distinct CDR3 sequences, less than 15% of which are singletons. This sample comprised non-naive T cells sorted from PBMCs, obtained about 14 days before vaccination. These receptors came from a man aged 45-65 years who received an inactivated influenza vaccine. The CDR3 runs from the conserved cysteine through the conserved F or W. Each record gives: clone size, J gene, V gene, D gene, CDR3 protein, CDR3 DNA. The D gene is left open where the match is weak. Clone size is stated in some rows and not others, as once, few, many or a class when expanded.

few TRBJ1-5 TRBV29-1 - CSASTGKGGNQPQHF TGCAGCGCCTCGACAGGCAAAGGCGGCAATCAGCCCCAGCATTTT
few TRBJ2-5 TRBV29-1 - CSAFREGIVETQYF TGCAGCGCCTTTCGAGAAGGGATTGTAGAGACCCAGTACTTC
many TRBJ2-5 TRBV20-1 - CSARSRGRETQYF TGCAGTGCTAGAAGCAGGGGACGTGAGACCCAGTACTTC
few TRBJ2-7 TRBV14 - CASSHTGLGEQYF TGTGCCAGCAGCCATACAGGGTTGGGCGAGCAGTACTTC
many TRBJ2-3 TRBV18 - CASSSATDTQYF TGTGCCAGCTCCTCGGCAACAGATACGCAGTATTTT
few TRBJ2-1 TRBV9 TRBD2 CASSAHSGGANEQFF TGTGCCAGCAGCGCCCATAGCGGGGGGGCCAATGAGCAGTTCTTC
few TRBJ2-3 TRBV12-5 - CASGQGDLTYTDTQYF TGTGCTAGTGGTCAAGGAGACCTCACTTACACAGATACGCAGTATTTT
- TRBJ2-2 TRBV3-1 - CASSQQGIGELFF TGTGCCAGCAGCCAGCAGGGAATCGGGGAGCTGTTTTTT
- TRBJ2-7 TRBV6-1 TRBD1 CASSTGAPYEQYF TGTGCCAGCAGTACAGGGGCCCCCTACGAGCAGTACTTC
- TRBJ2-7 TRBV20-1 - CSAPPNSGTSLYEQYF TGCAGTGCTCCGCCTAATTCCGGGACTTCGCTCTACGAGCAGTACTTC
few TRBJ2-5 TRBV11-2 - CASSATSIGGETQYF TGTGCCAGCAGCGCAACGTCGATTGGGGGGGAGACCCAGTACTTC
few TRBJ1-1 TRBV29-1 - CSVSNTEAFF TGCAGCGTCAGTAACACTGAAGCTTTCTTT
many TRBJ1-1 TRBV12-3/TRBV12-4 - CASRFSDGTEAFF TGTGCCAGCAGGTTCTCGGACGGGACTGAAGCTTTCTTT
- TRBJ1-1 TRBV10-3 TRBD1 CAISTGQGRSEAFF TGTGCCATCAGTACGGGACAGGGGCGATCTGAAGCTTTCTTT
few TRBJ2-3 TRBV11-2 - CASSLDVTDTQYF TGTGCCAGCAGCTTAGATGTCACAGATACGCAGTATTTT
many TRBJ1-2 TRBV5-8 - CASSYGWGLKKQGYTF TGTGCCAGCAGCTATGGTTGGGGCCTAAAAAAGCAGGGCTACACCTTC
- TRBJ2-3 TRBV29-1 - CSVEGGTDTQYF TGCAGCGTTGAGGGCGGCACAGATACGCAGTATTTT
few TRBJ2-1 TRBV29-1 - CSVEARSGAFDNEQFF TGCAGCGTTGAGGCTCGTTCGGGGGCCTTTGACAATGAGCAGTTCTTC
many TRBJ2-1 TRBV28 TRBD1 CASSPAGTGGFFEQFF TGTGCCAGCAGCCCCGCAGGGACAGGGGGCTTTTTTGAGCAGTTCTTC
- TRBJ1-1 TRBV28 - CASSPTPENTEAFF TGTGCCAGCAGTCCGACCCCGGAGAACACTGAAGCTTTCTTT
many TRBJ2-4 TRBV5-1 - CASSLGQAENIQYF TGCGCCAGCAGCTTGGGACAGGCTGAGAACATTCAGTACTTC
many TRBJ1-2 TRBV27 - CASSRIARVGSDYGYTF TGTGCCAGCAGTCGTATCGCCAGGGTAGGATCTGACTATGGCTACACCTTC
- TRBJ1-6 TRBV28 TRBD1 CASSLPRGGPYNSPLHF TGTGCCAGCAGTCTGCCCAGGGGGGGACCCTATAATTCACCCCTCCACTTT
few TRBJ2-3 TRBV14 - CASSQPGLRTTDTQYF TGTGCCAGCAGCCAGCCCGGGCTTCGGACCACAGATACGCAGTATTTT
many TRBJ2-7 TRBV5-5 - CASSLAGQLRTYEQYF TGTGCCAGCAGCTTGGCCGGGCAGCTTCGAACCTACGAGCAGTACTTC
few TRBJ2-7 TRBV6-5 - CASSSGRILSSYEQYF TGTGCCAGCAGTTCCGGACGAATTCTCAGCTCCTACGAGCAGTACTTC
many TRBJ2-1 TRBV2 - CASRRTINGEQFF TGTGCCAGCAGAAGGACTATCAACGGTGAGCAGTTCTTC
few TRBJ1-2 TRBV5-8 - CASSLGQGLHYGYTF TGTGCCAGCAGCTTGGGGCAGGGGTTACACTATGGCTACACCTTC
- TRBJ2-4 TRBV13 - CASSPNLAKNIQYF TGTGCCAGCAGCCCGAATTTAGCCAAAAACATTCAGTACTTC
- TRBJ2-7 TRBV9 TRBD1 CASSAGQAPYEQYF TGTGCCAGCAGCGCGGGACAGGCCCCCTACGAGCAGTACTTC
few TRBJ1-2 TRBV5-1 TRBD1 CASSTTGGNYGYTF TGCGCCAGCAGCACGACAGGGGGTAACTATGGCTACACCTTC
- TRBJ1-6 TRBV6-2/TRBV6-3 - CASSYINSPLHF TGTGCCAGCAGTTACATCAATTCACCCCTCCACTTT
many TRBJ2-5 TRBV28 TRBD1 CASTPGTGVRGETQYF TGTGCCAGCACCCCCGGGACAGGGGTCAGAGGAGAGACCCAGTACTTC
many TRBJ1-5 TRBV6-1 TRBD1 CASTSGDRGQEGSQPQHF TGTGCCAGCACCTCCGGGGACAGGGGGCAGGAGGGCAGCCAGCCCCAGCATTTT
few TRBJ2-7 TRBV20-1 - CSAEFRESFYEQYF TGCAGTGCAGAGTTCCGGGAATCCTTCTACGAGCAGTACTTC
few TRBJ2-6 TRBV28 - CASRPLTGSGANVLTF TGTGCCAGCAGACCTTTGACCGGCTCTGGGGCCAACGTCCTGACTTTC
- TRBJ1-5 TRBV9 TRBD1 CASSGQGQGPQHF TGTGCCAGCAGTGGACAGGGACAAGGGCCCCAGCATTTT